Below, one TCR beta chain is given with its context. Its matching antigen is unknown. From germline, CDR1 is MDHEN and CDR2 SYDVKM. The CDR3 totals 15 residues. Trimming removed 1 base from V and 4 bases from J, with 14 bases in between. The sample originates from a study of cytomegalovirus exposure and HLA in healthy donors. Study-level findings and limits: A later analysis linked a missense DCLRE1C variant to TCR beta V- and J-gene trimming. As was reported, the classifier diagnosed cytomegalovirus status with high specificity and sensitivity.

Both 60 Vbeta primers and 13 Jbeta primers went into the PCR. The repertoire was sequenced with immunoSEQ multiplex PCR; TCRdb's copy has only in-frame clones and lacks some. The table lists about 130,000 clones, roughly three quarters of them singletons, with approximately 10% in the top ten. The gene calls are TRBV28 and TRBJ2-7; D may be TRBD2 (6 bases). The clonotype was recovered from a man aged 25-45 years in good health and CMV-seropositive. Sequencing used PBMCs. The CDR3 reads CASSLSRTTGYEQYF. In DNA form, the CDR3 reads TGTGCCAGCAGTTTATCCAGGACTACCGGTTACGAGCAGTACTTC.